This TCR beta chain was identified during a study of regulatory T cells in long-lasting Graves disease. CDR1 is SGHTA and CDR2 is FQGTGA in the germline V gene. The germline V and J ends were trimmed by 2 bases and 5 bases, with 10 bases remaining between them. CDR3 size: 14 residues. This clonotype was seen ten or more times. Time point here: newly diagnosed GD, antithyroid drugs for less than 3 months. With RNA extracted from PBMCs as input, the TCR library was made. The TCR beta library used iRepertoire HTBI primers with Arm-PCR amplification of CDR3. TCRdb itself ran the multiplex PCR reads through MiXCR, one entry per CDR3 protein. Counted here are 200,000 to 300,000 distinct CDR3 sequences, 20% occurring once; the ten biggest clones make up approximately 15%.

This receptor was obtained from a female donor with Graves disease. The chain combines TRBV7-3 with TRBJ2-1; no firm D call. This specimen was peripheral blood mononuclear cells (PBMCs), taken at new diagnosis, from a patient treated with antithyroid drugs. The CDR3 spells CASSLGQSHNEQFF. In DNA, the CDR3 is TGTGCCAGCAGCTTAGGTCAGTCCCACAATGAGCAGTTCTTC.